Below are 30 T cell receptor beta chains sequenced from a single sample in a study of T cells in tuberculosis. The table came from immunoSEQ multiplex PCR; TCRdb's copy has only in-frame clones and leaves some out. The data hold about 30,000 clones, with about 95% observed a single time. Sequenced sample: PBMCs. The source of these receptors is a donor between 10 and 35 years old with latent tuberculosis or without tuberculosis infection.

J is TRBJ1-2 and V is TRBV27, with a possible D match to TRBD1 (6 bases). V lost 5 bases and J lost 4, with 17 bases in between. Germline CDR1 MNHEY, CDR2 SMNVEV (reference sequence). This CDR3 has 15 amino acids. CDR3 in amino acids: CASSPSQGLIYGYTF. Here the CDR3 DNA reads TGTGCCAGCAGTCCAAGTCAGGGGCTGATCTATGGCTACACCTTC.

This chain's CDR3 is CASSMDRAYEQYF. The CDR3 coding sequence is TGTGCCAGCAGTATGGACAGGGCCTACGAGCAGTACTTC. This sequence joins TRBV7-2 and TRBJ2-7, with 8 bases identical to TRBD1. Germline loops: CDR1 SGHTA, CDR2 FQGNSA. The V gene end was trimmed by 6 bases and the J gene end by 2 bases; junction bases not matched to a gene: 3. This CDR3 spans 13 amino acids.

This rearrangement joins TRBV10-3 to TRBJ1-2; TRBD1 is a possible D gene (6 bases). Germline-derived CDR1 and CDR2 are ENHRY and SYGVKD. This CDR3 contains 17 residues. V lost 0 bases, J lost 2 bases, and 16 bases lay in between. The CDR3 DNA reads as TGTGCCATCAGTGAGTCGATGCCGGGACACCTAAACTATGGCTACACCTTC. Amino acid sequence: CAISESMPGHLNYGYTF.

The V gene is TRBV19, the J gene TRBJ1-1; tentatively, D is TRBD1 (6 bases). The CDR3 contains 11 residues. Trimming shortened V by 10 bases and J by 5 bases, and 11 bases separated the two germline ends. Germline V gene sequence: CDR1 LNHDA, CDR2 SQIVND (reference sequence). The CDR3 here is CATLRGTEAFF. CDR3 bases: TGTGCCACTCTTAGGGGGACTGAAGCTTTCTTT.

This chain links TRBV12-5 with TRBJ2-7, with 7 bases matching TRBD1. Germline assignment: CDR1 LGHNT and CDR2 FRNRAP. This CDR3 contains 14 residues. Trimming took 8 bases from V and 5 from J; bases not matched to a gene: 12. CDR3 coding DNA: TGTGCTAGTTCTCGGGCAGGGGGTAGGGACGAGCAGTACTTC. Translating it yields CASSRAGGRDEQYF.

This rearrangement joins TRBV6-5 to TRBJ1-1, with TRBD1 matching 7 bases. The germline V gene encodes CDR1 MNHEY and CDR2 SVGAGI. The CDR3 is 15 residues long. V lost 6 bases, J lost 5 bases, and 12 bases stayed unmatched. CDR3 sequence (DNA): TGTGCCAGCAGGCTCGTGACAGGGTTGAGGACTGAAGCTTTCTTT. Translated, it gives CASRLVTGLRTEAFF.

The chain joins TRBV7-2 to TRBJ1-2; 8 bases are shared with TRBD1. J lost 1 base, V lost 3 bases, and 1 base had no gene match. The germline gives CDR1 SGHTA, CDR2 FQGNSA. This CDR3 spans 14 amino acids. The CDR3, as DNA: TGTGCCAGCAGCTTCACAGGGGGTAACTATGGCTACACCTTC. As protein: CASSFTGGNYGYTF.

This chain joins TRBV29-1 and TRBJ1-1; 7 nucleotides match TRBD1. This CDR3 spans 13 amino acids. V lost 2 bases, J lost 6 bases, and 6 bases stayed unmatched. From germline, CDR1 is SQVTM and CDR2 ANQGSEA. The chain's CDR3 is CSVEKRGHAEAFF. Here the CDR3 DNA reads TGCAGCGTTGAAAAGAGGGGGCACGCTGAAGCTTTCTTT.

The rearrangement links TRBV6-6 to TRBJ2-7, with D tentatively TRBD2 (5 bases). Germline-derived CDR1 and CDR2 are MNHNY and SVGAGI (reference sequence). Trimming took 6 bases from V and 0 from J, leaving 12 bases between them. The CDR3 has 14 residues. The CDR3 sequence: CASSFGGPSYEQYF. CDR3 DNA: TGTGCCAGCAGCTTCGGCGGGCCCTCCTACGAGCAGTACTTC.

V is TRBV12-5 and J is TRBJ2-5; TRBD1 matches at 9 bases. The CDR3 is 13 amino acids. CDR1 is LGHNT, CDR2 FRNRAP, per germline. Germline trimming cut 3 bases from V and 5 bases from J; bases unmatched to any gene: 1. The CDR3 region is CASGFDRGETQYF. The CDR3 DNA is TGTGCTAGTGGTTTCGACAGGGGGGAGACCCAGTACTTC.

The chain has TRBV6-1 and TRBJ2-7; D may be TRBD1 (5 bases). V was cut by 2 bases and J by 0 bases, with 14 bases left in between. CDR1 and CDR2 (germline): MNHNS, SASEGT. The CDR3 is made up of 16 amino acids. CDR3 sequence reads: CASSEYIGHISYEQYF. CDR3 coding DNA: TGTGCCAGCAGTGAATATATCGGACATATCTCCTACGAGCAGTACTTC.

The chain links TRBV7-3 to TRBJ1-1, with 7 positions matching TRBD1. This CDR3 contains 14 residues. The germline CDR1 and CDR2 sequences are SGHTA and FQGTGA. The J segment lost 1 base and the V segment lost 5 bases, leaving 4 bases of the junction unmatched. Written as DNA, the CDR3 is TGTGCCAGCAGCACTGGACAGGCGAACACTGAAGCTTTCTTT. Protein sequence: CASSTGQANTEAFF.

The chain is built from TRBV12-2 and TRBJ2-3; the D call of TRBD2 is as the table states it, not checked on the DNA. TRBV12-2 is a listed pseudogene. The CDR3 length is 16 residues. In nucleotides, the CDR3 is TGTGCAAGTCGCTTATGCGTAGCGAGCCTCACAGATACGCAGTATTTT. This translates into CASRLCVASLTDTQYF.

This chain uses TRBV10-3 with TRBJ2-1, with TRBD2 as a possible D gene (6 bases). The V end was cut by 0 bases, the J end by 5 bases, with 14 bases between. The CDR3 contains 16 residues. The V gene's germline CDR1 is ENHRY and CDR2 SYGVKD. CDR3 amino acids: CAISESVAGGDNEQFF. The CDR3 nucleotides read TGTGCCATCAGTGAGTCGGTGGCCGGGGGAGACAATGAGCAGTTCTTC.

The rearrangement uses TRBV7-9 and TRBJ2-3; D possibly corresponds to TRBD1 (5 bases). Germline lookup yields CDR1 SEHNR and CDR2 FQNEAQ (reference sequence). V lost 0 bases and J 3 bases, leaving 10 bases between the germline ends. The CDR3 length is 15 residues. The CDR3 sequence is CASSLAPHRTDTQYF. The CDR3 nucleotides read TGTGCCAGCAGCTTAGCCCCCCACAGGACAGATACGCAGTATTTT.

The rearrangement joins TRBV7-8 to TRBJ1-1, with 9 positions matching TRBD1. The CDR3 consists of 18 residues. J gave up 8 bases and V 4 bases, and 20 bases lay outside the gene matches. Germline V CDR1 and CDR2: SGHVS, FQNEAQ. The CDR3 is CASSYRLQGQGGGLEAFF. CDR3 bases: TGTGCCAGCAGCTACAGACTTCAGGGACAGGGTGGCGGACTCGAAGCTTTCTTT.

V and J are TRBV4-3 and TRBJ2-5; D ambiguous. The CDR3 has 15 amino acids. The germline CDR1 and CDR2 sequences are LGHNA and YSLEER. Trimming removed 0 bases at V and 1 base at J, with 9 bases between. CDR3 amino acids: CASSQETGSQETQYF. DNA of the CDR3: TGCGCCAGCAGCCAAGAAACCGGGTCCCAAGAGACCCAGTACTTC.

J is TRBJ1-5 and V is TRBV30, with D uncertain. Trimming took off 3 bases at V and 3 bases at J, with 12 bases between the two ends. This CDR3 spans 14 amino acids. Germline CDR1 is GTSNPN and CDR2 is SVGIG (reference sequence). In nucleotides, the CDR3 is TGTGCCTGGAGCGAGAGCCCCCCCAATCAGCCCCAGCATTTT. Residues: CAWSESPPNQPQHF.

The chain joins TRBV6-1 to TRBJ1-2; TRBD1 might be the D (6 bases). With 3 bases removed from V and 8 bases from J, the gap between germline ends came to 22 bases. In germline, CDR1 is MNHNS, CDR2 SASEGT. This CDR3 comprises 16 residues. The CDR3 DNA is TGTGCCAGCAGTGAGCTTCCCCCGGGACACGGGGGGGGCTACACCTTC. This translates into CASSELPPGHGGGYTF.

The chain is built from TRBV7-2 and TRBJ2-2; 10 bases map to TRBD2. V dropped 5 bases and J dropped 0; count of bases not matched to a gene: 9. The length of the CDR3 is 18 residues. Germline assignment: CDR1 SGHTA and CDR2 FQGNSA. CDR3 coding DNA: TGTGCCAGCAGCCTCTTAGCGGGGGGTTACGCGAACACCGGGGAGCTGTTTTTT. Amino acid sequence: CASSLLAGGYANTGELFF.

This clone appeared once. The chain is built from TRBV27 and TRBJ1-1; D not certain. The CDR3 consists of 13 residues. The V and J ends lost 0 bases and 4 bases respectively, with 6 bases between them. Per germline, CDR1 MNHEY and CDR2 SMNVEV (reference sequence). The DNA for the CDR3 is TGTGCCAGCAGTTTATCGAGTGTCACTGAAGCTTTCTTT. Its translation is CASSLSSVTEAFF.

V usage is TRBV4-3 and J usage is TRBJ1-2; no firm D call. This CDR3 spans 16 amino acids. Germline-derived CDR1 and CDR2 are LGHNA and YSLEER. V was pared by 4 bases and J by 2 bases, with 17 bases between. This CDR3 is CASSPQEGRRNYGYTF. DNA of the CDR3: TGCGCCAGCAGCCCTCAAGAGGGCAGACGAAACTATGGCTACACCTTC.

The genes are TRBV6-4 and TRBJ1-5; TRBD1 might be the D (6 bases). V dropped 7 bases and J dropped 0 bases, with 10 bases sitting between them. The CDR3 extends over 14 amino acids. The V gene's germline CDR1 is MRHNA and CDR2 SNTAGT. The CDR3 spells CASNRQDSNQPQHF. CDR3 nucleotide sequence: TGTGCCAGCAACCGACAGGATAGCAATCAGCCCCAGCATTTT.

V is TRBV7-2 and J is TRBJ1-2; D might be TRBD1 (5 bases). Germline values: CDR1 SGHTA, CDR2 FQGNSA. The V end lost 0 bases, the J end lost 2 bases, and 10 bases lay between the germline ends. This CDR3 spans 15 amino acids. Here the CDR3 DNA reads TGTGCCAGCAGCTTAGCAGGCAGGGAAAACTATGGCTACACCTTC. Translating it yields CASSLAGRENYGYTF.

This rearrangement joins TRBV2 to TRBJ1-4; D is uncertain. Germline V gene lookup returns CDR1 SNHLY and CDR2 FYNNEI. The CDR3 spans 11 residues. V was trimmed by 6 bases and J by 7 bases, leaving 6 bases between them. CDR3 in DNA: TGTGCCAGCAGCCTCCTTGAAAAACTGTTTTTT. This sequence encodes CASSLLEKLFF.

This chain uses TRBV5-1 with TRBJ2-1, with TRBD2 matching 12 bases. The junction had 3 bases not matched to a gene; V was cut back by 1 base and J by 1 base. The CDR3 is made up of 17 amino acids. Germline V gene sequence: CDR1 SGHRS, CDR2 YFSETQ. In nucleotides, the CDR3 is TGCGCCAGCAGCTTGTTGGGACTAGCGGGTTCCTACAATGAGCAGTTCTTC. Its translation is CASSLLGLAGSYNEQFF.

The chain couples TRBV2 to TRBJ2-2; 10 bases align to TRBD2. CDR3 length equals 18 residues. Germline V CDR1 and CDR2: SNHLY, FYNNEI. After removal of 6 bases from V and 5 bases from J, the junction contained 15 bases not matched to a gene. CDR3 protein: CASRRGSGGPLGTGELFF. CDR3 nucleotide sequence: TGTGCCAGCAGGCGGGGTAGCGGGGGGCCCCTCGGGACCGGGGAGCTGTTTTTT.

The CDR3 DNA follows: TGCGCCAGCAGCATAACGGGACACGACTACAATGAGCAGTTCTTC. Translated: CASSITGHDYNEQFF. The rearrangement uses TRBV5-1 and TRBJ2-1, with D possibly being TRBD1 (6 bases). The V end was cut by 4 bases, the J end by 3 bases, with 14 bases between. From germline, CDR1 is SGHRS and CDR2 YFSETQ. The CDR3 is 15 amino acids.

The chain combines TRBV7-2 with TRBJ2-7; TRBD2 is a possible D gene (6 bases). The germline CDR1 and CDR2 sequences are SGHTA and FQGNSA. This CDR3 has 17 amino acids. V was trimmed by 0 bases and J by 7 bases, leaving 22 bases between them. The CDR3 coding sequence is TGTGCCAGCAGCTTAGCGGCCTCGGCGGGGATCCCAGGGGAGCAGTACTTC. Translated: CASSLAASAGIPGEQYF.

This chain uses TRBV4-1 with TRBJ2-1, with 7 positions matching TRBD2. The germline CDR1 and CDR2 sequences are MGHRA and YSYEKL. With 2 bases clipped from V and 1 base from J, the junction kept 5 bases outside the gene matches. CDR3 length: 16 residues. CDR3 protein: CASSQTLSGSYNEQFF. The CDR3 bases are TGCGCCAGCAGCCAAACTCTTAGCGGGTCCTACAATGAGCAGTTCTTC.